These T cell receptor beta chains were read from a single sample in a study of cytomegalovirus exposure and HLA in healthy donors. TCRdb keeps only in-frame clones here, not all; method: immunoSEQ multiplex PCR. The sample lists approximately 220,000 clones; approximately 90% were seen once. Sequenced input: PBMCs. The receptors derive from a man between 18 and 35 years old in good health and CMV-seronegative. Both conserved end residues are part of each CDR3. Fields, in order: clone size, D gene, V gene, J gene, CDR3 protein, CDR3 DNA. A D gene is named only where the DNA matches it firmly. For some rows the clone size is stated as once, few or many, or as a class when expanded; others skip it.

clone size: -; D gene: TRBD1; V gene: TRBV7-2; J gene: TRBJ2-7; CDR3 protein: CASIYRGTDEQYF; CDR3 DNA: TGTGCCAGCATTTACAGGGGGACGGACGAGCAGTACTTC
clone size: -; D gene: TRBD1; V gene: TRBV28; J gene: TRBJ1-1; CDR3 protein: CASSWGQGATEAFF; CDR3 DNA: TGTGCCAGCAGTTGGGGACAGGGGGCTACTGAAGCTTTCTTT
clone size: -; D gene: -; V gene: TRBV2; J gene: TRBJ1-5; CDR3 protein: CASSAEGRQPQHF; CDR3 DNA: TGTGCCAGCAGTGCGGAGGGGAGGCAGCCCCAGCATTTT
clone size: -; D gene: TRBD1; V gene: TRBV7-7; J gene: TRBJ2-1; CDR3 protein: CASSRVPGQGNEQFF; CDR3 DNA: TGTGCCAGCAGCCGAGTCCCGGGACAGGGAAATGAGCAGTTCTTC
clone size: -; D gene: -; V gene: TRBV27; J gene: TRBJ2-3; CDR3 protein: CASSSPVPDTQYF; CDR3 DNA: TGTGCCAGCAGTTCCCCCGTCCCAGATACGCAGTATTTT
clone size: -; D gene: -; V gene: TRBV7-6; J gene: TRBJ1-2; CDR3 protein: CASSRGTDYGYTF; CDR3 DNA: TGTGCCAGCAGCCGCGGGACGGACTATGGCTACACCTTC
clone size: -; D gene: TRBD1; V gene: TRBV7-2; J gene: TRBJ1-2; CDR3 protein: CASSTRQGLNPYGYTF; CDR3 DNA: TGTGCCAGCAGCACTCGACAGGGCTTAAACCCCTATGGCTACACCTTC
clone size: once; D gene: -; V gene: TRBV28; J gene: TRBJ1-2; CDR3 protein: CASGTGPYGYTF; CDR3 DNA: TGTGCCAGCGGAACAGGGCCCTATGGCTACACCTTC
clone size: -; D gene: -; V gene: TRBV6-1; J gene: TRBJ1-6; CDR3 protein: CASSERGTASSYNSPLHF; CDR3 DNA: TGTGCCAGCAGTGAACGTGGGACTGCGAGCTCCTATAATTCACCCCTCCACTTT
clone size: -; D gene: TRBD1; V gene: TRBV23-1; J gene: TRBJ2-7; CDR3 protein: CASSQPDRVTLHEQYF; CDR3 DNA: TGCGCCAGCAGTCAACCCGACAGGGTCACTCTCCACGAGCAGTACTTC
clone size: -; D gene: -; V gene: TRBV5-4; J gene: TRBJ2-2; CDR3 protein: CASSSGDGAGELFF; CDR3 DNA: TGTGCCAGCAGCTCAGGGGACGGGGCCGGGGAGCTGTTTTTT
clone size: -; D gene: -; V gene: TRBV7-2; J gene: TRBJ1-2; CDR3 protein: CASSLLGSNYGYTF; CDR3 DNA: TGTGCCAGCAGCCTACTGGGCTCCAACTATGGCTACACCTTC
clone size: -; D gene: -; V gene: TRBV28; J gene: TRBJ1-1; CDR3 protein: CASSSMGGAYTEAFF; CDR3 DNA: TGTGCCAGCAGTTCGATGGGGGGGGCGTACACTGAAGCTTTCTTT
clone size: -; D gene: -; V gene: TRBV27; J gene: TRBJ1-6; CDR3 protein: CASSLLTSANSPLHF; CDR3 DNA: TGTGCCAGCAGTTTATTGACTTCAGCTAATTCACCCCTCCACTTT
clone size: -; D gene: -; V gene: TRBV7-9; J gene: TRBJ1-4; CDR3 protein: CASSANREFGEKLFF; CDR3 DNA: TGTGCCAGCAGCGCAAACAGGGAATTTGGTGAAAAACTGTTTTTT
clone size: once; D gene: TRBD2; V gene: TRBV5-1; J gene: TRBJ2-3; CDR3 protein: CASSFGRSTDTQYF; CDR3 DNA: TGCGCCAGCAGCTTCGGGAGGAGCACAGATACGCAGTATTTT
clone size: -; D gene: TRBD2; V gene: TRBV29-1; J gene: TRBJ2-7; CDR3 protein: CSAVAGGNEQYF; CDR3 DNA: TGCAGCGCTGTAGCGGGAGGTAACGAGCAGTACTTC
clone size: -; D gene: TRBD2; V gene: TRBV6-5; J gene: TRBJ2-1; CDR3 protein: CASSYQAGGYNEQFF; CDR3 DNA: TGTGCCAGCAGTTACCAAGCGGGGGGATACAATGAGCAGTTCTTC
clone size: -; D gene: -; V gene: TRBV7-9; J gene: TRBJ1-2; CDR3 protein: CASSSPGAGVYGYTF; CDR3 DNA: TGTGCCAGCAGCTCACCGGGAGCAGGTGTCTATGGCTACACCTTC
clone size: -; D gene: TRBD1; V gene: TRBV28; J gene: TRBJ1-2; CDR3 protein: CASSPIPGQARTYGYTF; CDR3 DNA: TGTGCCAGCAGTCCAATCCCCGGACAGGCAAGAACCTATGGCTACACCTTC
clone size: -; D gene: TRBD1; V gene: TRBV7-2; J gene: TRBJ1-2; CDR3 protein: CASSFRDRGSGYTF; CDR3 DNA: TGTGCCAGCAGCTTCCGGGACAGGGGGAGCGGCTACACCTTC
clone size: -; D gene: TRBD2; V gene: TRBV6-5; J gene: TRBJ2-7; CDR3 protein: CASSYPGTSGRDVYF; CDR3 DNA: TGTGCCAGCAGTTATCCCGGGACTAGCGGGAGGGACGTGTACTTC
clone size: -; D gene: TRBD1; V gene: TRBV13; J gene: TRBJ2-7; CDR3 protein: CASSSFRGLSYEQYF; CDR3 DNA: TGTGCCAGCAGCTCTTTCAGGGGGCTTTCCTACGAGCAGTACTTC
clone size: few; D gene: TRBD2; V gene: TRBV19; J gene: TRBJ2-2; CDR3 protein: CASSTLAVNTGELFF; CDR3 DNA: TGTGCCAGTAGTACCCTAGCGGTGAACACCGGGGAGCTGTTTTTT
clone size: few; D gene: TRBD1; V gene: TRBV6-4; J gene: TRBJ2-3; CDR3 protein: CASGQGVTDTQYF; CDR3 DNA: TGTGCCAGCGGACAGGGAGTGACAGATACGCAGTATTTT
clone size: few; D gene: -; V gene: TRBV30; J gene: TRBJ1-5; CDR3 protein: CAWKESNQPQHF; CDR3 DNA: TGTGCCTGGAAGGAGAGCAATCAGCCCCAGCATTTT
clone size: -; D gene: TRBD2; V gene: TRBV9; J gene: TRBJ2-3; CDR3 protein: CASSVSHSGGDTQYF; CDR3 DNA: TGTGCCAGCAGCGTATCCCATAGCGGGGGAGATACGCAGTATTTT
clone size: -; D gene: TRBD1; V gene: TRBV5-4; J gene: TRBJ1-2; CDR3 protein: CASSTQGTGTFYGYTF; CDR3 DNA: TGTGCCAGCAGCACCCAAGGGACAGGGACCTTCTATGGCTACACCTTC
clone size: -; D gene: -; V gene: TRBV9; J gene: TRBJ2-3; CDR3 protein: CASSPGWGPDTQYF; CDR3 DNA: TGTGCCAGCAGCCCGGGTTGGGGGCCAGATACGCAGTATTTT
clone size: -; D gene: TRBD2; V gene: TRBV6-5; J gene: TRBJ2-7; CDR3 protein: CASSPGLASTEQYF; CDR3 DNA: TGTGCCAGCAGCCCCGGACTAGCCAGTACCGAGCAGTACTTC
clone size: -; D gene: TRBD2; V gene: TRBV6-5; J gene: TRBJ2-7; CDR3 protein: CASSTTSGGASEQYF; CDR3 DNA: TGTGCCAGCAGTACTACTAGCGGGGGGGCGTCCGAGCAGTACTTC
clone size: -; D gene: TRBD2; V gene: TRBV12-5; J gene: TRBJ2-1; CDR3 protein: CASGLTSGRSIHNEQFF; CDR3 DNA: TGTGCTAGTGGTTTGACTAGCGGGAGGTCCATCCACAATGAGCAGTTCTTC
clone size: -; D gene: TRBD2; V gene: TRBV2; J gene: TRBJ2-3; CDR3 protein: CASSRQGRGVLYTQYF; CDR3 DNA: TGTGCCAGCAGCCGCCAAGGGCGGGGGGTGCTTTATACGCAGTATTTT
clone size: -; D gene: -; V gene: TRBV6-1; J gene: TRBJ2-7; CDR3 protein: CASSAQVSGEQYF; CDR3 DNA: TGTGCCAGCAGTGCACAGGTGTCCGGGGAGCAGTACTTC
clone size: -; D gene: -; V gene: TRBV7-7; J gene: TRBJ2-5; CDR3 protein: CASSLRLRETQYF; CDR3 DNA: TGTGCTAGCAGCTTGAGGTTACGAGAGACCCAGTACTTC
clone size: -; D gene: TRBD2; V gene: TRBV27; J gene: TRBJ2-1; CDR3 protein: CASSPTTGGGSFSYNEQFF; CDR3 DNA: TGTGCCAGCAGTCCTACAACGGGGGGGGGCTCTTTCTCCTACAATGAGCAGTTCTTC
clone size: once; D gene: TRBD2; V gene: TRBV7-2; J gene: TRBJ2-4; CDR3 protein: CASSTGGAKNIQYF; CDR3 DNA: TGTGCCAGCAGCACCGGGGGGGCCAAAAACATTCAGTACTTC
clone size: few; D gene: -; V gene: TRBV10-2; J gene: TRBJ2-2; CDR3 protein: CASIRAGELFF; CDR3 DNA: TGCGCCAGCATAAGAGCCGGGGAGCTGTTTTTT
clone size: -; D gene: -; V gene: TRBV5-1; J gene: TRBJ1-1; CDR3 protein: CASSFRDGDTEAFF; CDR3 DNA: TGCGCCAGCAGCTTCAGGGATGGGGACACTGAAGCTTTCTTT
clone size: -; D gene: -; V gene: TRBV14; J gene: TRBJ1-6; CDR3 protein: CASSPSSYNSPLHF; CDR3 DNA: TGTGCCAGCAGCCCTAGCTCCTATAATTCACCCCTCCACTTT
clone size: -; D gene: TRBD2; V gene: TRBV7-9; J gene: TRBJ2-5; CDR3 protein: CASSKATSSETQYF; CDR3 DNA: TGTGCCAGCAGCAAAGCGACTAGCTCTGAGACCCAGTACTTC
clone size: -; D gene: TRBD1; V gene: TRBV28; J gene: TRBJ1-6; CDR3 protein: CASSFSGTGQSPLHF; CDR3 DNA: TGTGCCAGCAGTTTTTCCGGGACAGGCCAATCACCCCTCCACTTT